Listed below are T cell receptor beta chains from one sample, sequenced in a study of T cell responses to AZD1222 COVID-19 vaccine. TCRdb's table, derived via immunoSEQ multiplex PCR, lists solely in-frame clones and lacks some. This table has around 140,000 clones, roughly 89% appearing once. The source was peripheral blood, collected on day 0 of AZD1222 vaccination. The receptors come from an adult in good health. CDR3s include the opening cysteine and the closing phenylalanine or tryptophan. Each record gives: J gene, D gene, clone size, V gene, CDR3 DNA, CDR3 protein. A D gene is named only where the DNA matches it firmly. Rows give clone size only sometimes, using once, few, many, or a class for an expanded clone.

>TRBJ2-5|.|.|TRBV11-2
TGTGCCAGCAGCTTAGGTGGCAGGGGTTGGGACCTTCACTGGACCCAGTACTTC
CASSLGGRGWDLHWTQYF
>TRBJ2-7|TRBD2|.|TRBV6-2/TRBV6-3
TGTGCCAGCAGATACCTAGCGGGAGCTTACGAGCAGTACTTC
CASRYLAGAYEQYF
>TRBJ1-1|.|.|TRBV28
TGTGCCAGCAGTTTATTTGGGGAATTCGTGAACACTGAAGCTTTCTTT
CASSLFGEFVNTEAFF
>TRBJ2-1|.|.|TRBV4-1
TGCGCCAGCAGCCAATACGGGAGTAGGGTCAATGAGCAGTTCTTC
CASSQYGSRVNEQFF
>TRBJ2-7|.|.|TRBV28
TGTGCCAGCAGTTCCCCGCGACTAGTGGGGACCTACGAGCAGTACTTC
CASSSPRLVGTYEQYF
>TRBJ2-7|.|.|TRBV27
TGTGCCAGCAGTGGGCTGGGCGGCTCACCGGCTTACGAGCAGTACTTC
CASSGLGGSPAYEQYF
>TRBJ1-5|.|.|TRBV6-5
TGTGCCAGCAGTTTCCATAAAGGGGCTGTTCAGCCCCAGCATTTT
CASSFHKGAVQPQHF
>TRBJ2-1|TRBD2|once|TRBV9
TGTGCCAGCAGCCCGCGGAAACCCGGGACTAGCGGGAGGGCCTCGGCCAATGAGCAGTTCTTC
CASSPRKPGTSGRASANEQFF
>TRBJ2-7|.|.|TRBV30
TGTGCCTGGTCCCCGGATGGAGGCCACGAGCAGTACTTC
CAWSPDGGHEQYF
>TRBJ2-3|TRBD2|.|TRBV11-2
TGTGCCAGCAGCTTCAGCGGGAGGCGGATAGATACGCAGTATTTT
CASSFSGRRIDTQYF
>TRBJ2-7|TRBD2|once|TRBV6-5
TGTGCCAGCAGTTACCGGGAGGGCCCCTACGAGCAGTACTTC
CASSYREGPYEQYF
>TRBJ1-6|.|.|TRBV25-1
TGTGCCAGCAGTGGTTCCATCCGGAATTCACCCCTCCACTTT
CASSGSIRNSPLHF
>TRBJ2-7|.|once|TRBV7-2
TGTGCCAGCAGCTTAAGGCCGTCCTACGAGCAGTACTTC
CASSLRPSYEQYF
>TRBJ2-4|.|.|TRBV6-2/TRBV6-3
TGTGCCAGCAGACCTGGGCGGACAGATATAAACATTCAGTACTTC
CASRPGRTDINIQYF
>TRBJ2-7|.|.|TRBV19
TGTGCCAGTAAAAAGAGTAATCGGGACGAGCAGTACTTC
CASKKSNRDEQYF
>TRBJ1-1|.|.|TRBV6-5
TGTGCCAGCAGTTACCTCTCTCCGGTCACTGAAGCTTTCTTT
CASSYLSPVTEAFF
>TRBJ1-1|.|.|TRBV10-3
TGTGCCATCAGTGAGCCCGGAGAAGCTTTCTTT
CAISEPGEAFF
>TRBJ1-4|TRBD1|once|TRBV7-8
TGTGCCAGCAGCTTTAATAGGACAGGGGTTCGTAAACTGTTTTTT
CASSFNRTGVRKLFF
>TRBJ1-6|.|.|TRBV28
TGTGCCAGCAGTTTATGGAACAATTCACCCCTCCACTTT
CASSLWNNSPLHF
>TRBJ2-2|.|.|TRBV9
TGTGCCAGCAGCGTGGGATCGCCGGCCCTTGACCCCGGGGCCGGGGAGCTGTTTTTT
CASSVGSPALDPGAGELFF
>TRBJ1-4|.|.|TRBV6-1
TGTGCCAGCAGTGAAGACAGGGTGGATGAAAAACTGTTTTTT
CASSEDRVDEKLFF
>TRBJ1-4|.|few|TRBV5-1
TGCGCCAGCAGCTTGGAGGGGACCGCAACTAATGAAAAACTGTTTTTT
CASSLEGTATNEKLFF
>TRBJ2-7|TRBD2|.|TRBV19
TGTGCCAGTAGTATAGCGGGAGGACTCTACGAGCAGTACTTC
CASSIAGGLYEQYF
>TRBJ2-7|TRBD2|.|TRBV11-2
TGTGCCAGCAGCCCCCGGGGAGGGCCCTACGAGCAGTACTTC
CASSPRGGPYEQYF
>TRBJ2-1|.|.|TRBV19
TGTGCCAGTAGTCCCCGACCGACAGATCCCACCTACAATGAGCAGTTCTTC
CASSPRPTDPTYNEQFF
>TRBJ1-2|.|.|TRBV11-2
TGTGCCAGCAGCTTGAACATACCAAACTATGGCTACACCTTC
CASSLNIPNYGYTF
>TRBJ2-3|.|.|TRBV5-5
TGTGCCAGCAGCTTGTTAAAGGTCACAGATACGCAGTATTTT
CASSLLKVTDTQYF
>TRBJ1-6|.|.|TRBV3-1/TRBV3-2
TGTGCCAGCAGCCCGTGGGACACCCTGGAGAATTCACCCCTCCACTTT
CASSPWDTLENSPLHF
>TRBJ1-2|.|.|TRBV2
TGTGCCAGCCGAGGTGACATACTCTATGGCTACACCTTC
CASRGDILYGYTF
>TRBJ1-3|.|.|TRBV19
TGTGCCAGTAGTATACTCCCGACATCATTCTCTGGAAACACCATATATTTT
CASSILPTSFSGNTIYF
>TRBJ1-2|TRBD1|.|TRBV5-4
TGTGCCAGCAGCACATTGACAGGGGATGATGGCTACACCTTC
CASSTLTGDDGYTF
>TRBJ1-4|TRBD1|.|TRBV4-1
TGCGCCAGCAGCCAAACCGGGACAGCCCATAATGAAAAACTGTTTTTT
CASSQTGTAHNEKLFF
>TRBJ2-6|.|.|TRBV4-1
TGCGCCAGCAGCCAAGGTCGTGGAGGTTCTGGGGCCAACGTCCTGACTTTC
CASSQGRGGSGANVLTF
>TRBJ1-2|TRBD1|.|TRBV24-1
TGTGCCACCAGTGATCCGGGACAGGGGGCTTTAAGCTACACCTTC
CATSDPGQGALSYTF
>TRBJ2-1|.|.|TRBV2
TGTGCCAGCAGCCCTCCTCCGGGACACCTATACAATGAGCAGTTCTTC
CASSPPPGHLYNEQFF
>TRBJ1-5|.|.|TRBV7-8
TGTGCCAGCAGCGCCATTGGGACCGTTCAGCCCCAGCATTTT
CASSAIGTVQPQHF
>TRBJ1-2|.|.|TRBV2
TGTGCCAGCGTACAAACCTTCTATGGCTACACCTTC
CASVQTFYGYTF
>TRBJ1-6|TRBD1|.|TRBV3-1/TRBV3-2
TGTGCCAGCAGGCGGGGGAGAAGGGGGCAGCTTAATTCACCCCTCCACTTT
CASRRGRRGQLNSPLHF
>TRBJ2-5|.|.|TRBV4-1
TGCGCCAGCAGCCAAGTCCTACGCCGCCAAGAGACCCAGTACTTC
CASSQVLRRQETQYF
>TRBJ1-2|TRBD1|.|TRBV10-2
TGCGCCAGCAGTAGACAGGGACCCGATGGCTACACCTTC
CASSRQGPDGYTF
>TRBJ2-3|.|once|TRBV2
TGTGCCAGCAGCGAGATCAGGGGTACAGATACGCAGTATTTT
CASSEIRGTDTQYF
>TRBJ1-1|.|.|TRBV7-3
TGTGCCAGCAGCCCAATTCAGGGGACGGGCACTGAAGCTTTCTTT
CASSPIQGTGTEAFF
>TRBJ2-7|.|.|TRBV5-1
TGCGCCAGCAGCCCTCCCGGACTATGGGGCGAGCAGTACTTC
CASSPPGLWGEQYF